This T cell receptor (beta chain) was sequenced during a study of Graves' ophthalmopathy and Graves' hyperthyroidism (dated by TCRdb to 2017 to 2018). Background for the entire study: Stable hyperthyroidism was defined as no progression to ophthalmopathy within 18 months of follow-up. To tell Graves' ophthalmopathy apart from Graves' hyperthyroidism, and to predict which patients would progress to ophthalmopathy, the study relied on TCR beta repertoire signatures. In total, approximately 130 blood samples were TCR-sequenced: 40 to 45 ophthalmopathy, roughly 80 hyperthyroidism and 17 hyperthyroidism-to-ophthalmopathy patients. To explore V-J signatures that distinguish ophthalmopathy from hyperthyroidism, a discovery set of about 99 patients was enrolled, made up of around 40 with ophthalmopathy and fewer than 60 with stable hyperthyroidism. For independent validation, a separate cohort was made up of around 18 hyperthyroidism patients plus 17 patients who later progressed from hyperthyroidism to ophthalmopathy. In several hyperthyroidism patients, the T-cell repertoires found in thyroid tissue were compared with those found in blood. Once sampling was done, hyperthyroidism patients were given methimazole at a starting dose of 30 mg daily, while ophthalmopathy patients were given high-dose intravenous methylprednisolone. Beyond this particular receptor, the publication reports: No statistical method was used to set the sample size in advance, and the investigators knew which group each participant was assigned to. Most expanded thyroid clonotypes with frequency above 0.001 were also detected in blood, suggesting blood repertoires may reflect the thyroid immune response. In cross-validation, the 13-signature model distinguished ophthalmopathy from stable hyperthyroidism with approximately 90% sensitivity and roughly 81% specificity, while in the test set the corresponding values were about 80% and 75%. In validation, the model predicted ophthalmopathy progression with about 71% sensitivity and around 72% specificity; 12 predicted patients were CT-confirmed with GO in a median of roughly 6.8 months.

This clonotype has just a few counts. There is no known antigen for this receptor. Qualities for individual bases were not recorded, and no much larger clone is one base off. TCR beta CDR3 regions were amplified from RNA transcripts for repertoire sequencing. The first round was an RT-PCR using HTBI primers with the Qiagen OneStep RT-PCR kit, and this first round was followed by a second-round multiplex PCR, then size selection and purification. Sequencing of the libraries was carried out on an Illumina HiSeq2000 in paired-end mode with 100 bp reads. Per the authors' processing: SOAPnuke was used to process the reads, removing any read that contained adapters or uncalled bases, had a mean Phred below 15, or lacked an exact match to the constant primer or identifier. COPE v1.2.5 was used to merge high-quality paired reads. Each unique nucleotide sequence was defined as a clonotype, and clonotypes were aligned to IMGT TRB V, D and J references with MiTCR v1.1. The analysis was limited to V-J combinations with a frequency above 0.0001, which together covered around 99% of the repertoires. For each V-J combination, a TCR clonal expansion and chaos score was defined as the ratio of F50 clonal expansion to chaos observed in the TCRdist matrix. Welch's t-statistics and random forest were used to reduce the features to 10 to 15 V-J combinations, which were then used as input to a naive Bayes classifier. The similarity between thyroid and blood repertoires was quantified using the Morisita-Horn index. TCRdb cleaned the public reads at Q25 with fastp, built clones with MiXCR and kept in-frame beta chains. Identical CDR3 protein sequences are pooled into one entry, listed with their most common genes and DNA. The V and J calls, along with clone size, are taken from TCRdb and not from the paper's own processing. This sample holds roughly 1.1 million distinct CDR3 sequences; about 35% were observed only once. The ten largest clones capture 8.5% to 14% of the sample.

Hyperthyroidism patients were newly diagnosed, were aged 18 to 65 years, and had a disease duration under 2 months. Anyone with other autoimmune diseases, uncontrolled infections, pregnancy or lactation was excluded from the study. Diagnosis was based on clinical symptoms, serum thyroxine, TRAb, thyroid ultrasound and orbital computed tomography. Trizol reagent was used to extract the total RNA, and its quality was then checked on an Agilent 2100 Bioanalyzer. V is cut by 0 bases and J by 0 bases, and the space between the germline ends is 8 bases. The CDR3 holds 15 amino acids from the cysteine to the phenylalanine. The only DNA kept is the CDR3, 45 bases in frame from the first base. From the germline V gene, CDR1 is SGHAT and CDR2 is FQNNGV.

The sequence links TRBV11-2 to TRBJ2-5; 6 matching bases give a weak D call of TRBD1. The sequenced material came from peripheral blood or thyroid tissue (not recorded which). This TCR derives from an adult man with Graves' hyperthyroidism. CDR3 reads: CASSLDDRYQETQYF. The DNA sequence is TGTGCCAGCAGCTTAGACGACAGGTACCAAGAGACCCAGTACTTC.